A selection of T cell receptor beta chains follows, all from one sample in a study of blood T cells in healthy people across ages. MiXCR, applied by TCRdb to the 5' RACE reads, yields one record per CDR3 protein. The table shows 800,000 to 1,300,000 distinct CDR3 sequences, with 25% occurring only once. The same sample was also used in a study of T cells of mothers and their children.

Material: blood. The receptors originated from a girl between 2 and 10 years old in good health. The CDR3 runs from the conserved cysteine through the conserved F or W. Fields, in order: D gene, J gene, clone size, V gene, CDR3 protein, CDR3 DNA. D genes are given only for firm matches. Clone size is shown for a subset of rows, as once, few, many or a class of expanded clone.

-,TRBJ2-7,few,TRBV28,CASSLGASSEQYF,TGTGCCAGCAGTTTAGGAGCTTCCTCCGAGCAGTACTTC
TRBD2,TRBJ2-5,-,TRBV11-2,CASSLDLAGYQETQCF,TGTGCCAGCAGCTTAGATTTAGCGGGGTACCAAGAGACCCAGTGCTTC
-,TRBJ2-1,-,TRBV4-1,CASSQLGARDNEQFF,TGCGCCAGCAGCCAACTGGGGGCCAGGGACAATGAGCAGTTCTTC
-,TRBJ2-5,few,TRBV7-9,CASSTLGLGLETQYF,TGTGCCAGCAGCACCCTAGGCCTGGGTCTCGAGACCCAGTACTTC
-,TRBJ1-4,few,TRBV9,CASSVTGRNEKLFF,TGTGCCAGCAGCGTGACAGGCCGTAATGAAAAACTGTTTTTT
-,TRBJ1-2,-,TRBV20-1,CSAWAWGVTGYTF,TGCAGTGCTTGGGCGTGGGGAGTTACAGGCTACACCTTC
-,TRBJ1-3,-,TRBV7-9,CASSFLRDLPSGNTIYF,TGTGCCAGCAGCTTTCTCCGCGATCTCCCCTCTGGAAACACCATATATTTT
TRBD2,TRBJ2-1,-,TRBV20-1,CSAVTRSGEYNEQFF,TGCAGTGCCGTTACTCGGAGCGGGGAGTACAATGAGCAGTTCTTC
-,TRBJ2-1,few,TRBV10-3,CAISESAGASTQFF,TGTGCCATCAGTGAGTCGGCGGGGGCTTCCACGCAGTTCTTC
-,TRBJ1-1,-,TRBV7-2,CASSYQLYTEAFF,TGTGCCAGCAGTTATCAGCTTTACACTGAAGCTTTCTTT
-,TRBJ1-1,-,TRBV6-2/TRBV6-3,CASSGLFGGYTEAFF,TGTGCCAGCAGCGGACTCTTTGGGGGCTACACTGAAGCTTTCTTT
TRBD1,TRBJ1-2,few,TRBV7-9,CASSFQFGTGGSYGYTF,TGTGCCAGCAGCTTCCAGTTCGGGACAGGGGGAAGCTATGGCTACACCTTC
-,TRBJ2-3,few,TRBV7-9,CASSSRAVAPGVSTDTQYF,TGTGCCAGCAGCAGCCGGGCAGTAGCGCCCGGGGTCTCCACAGATACGCAGTATTTT
TRBD1,TRBJ2-7,-,TRBV5-1,CASSGQGPFPYEQYF,TGCGCCAGCAGCGGACAGGGGCCGTTTCCCTACGAGCAGTACTTC
TRBD1,TRBJ1-5,-,TRBV6-6,CASSNRGPAQPQHF,TGTGCCAGCAGTAACAGGGGCCCTGCCCAGCCCCAGCATTTT
TRBD2,TRBJ2-1,few,TRBV5-8,CASSFGGGHEQFF,TGTGCCAGCAGCTTCGGCGGGGGGCATGAGCAGTTCTTC
TRBD2,TRBJ2-1,few,TRBV29-1,CSAFGTRNTDEQFF,TGCAGCGCCTTCGGGACTAGGAATACAGATGAGCAGTTCTTC
-,TRBJ1-1,few,TRBV3-1,CASSQEGKNTEAFF,TGTGCCAGCAGCCAAGAGGGGAAGAACACTGAAGCTTTCTTT
TRBD2,TRBJ2-1,-,TRBV7-3,CASRPTSGPLVEQFF,TGTGCCAGCAGGCCAACTAGCGGGCCTCTAGTTGAGCAGTTCTTC
TRBD2,TRBJ2-7,-,TRBV20-1,CSARDLAGRPYEQYF,TGCAGTGCTAGAGACCTAGCGGGAAGACCCTACGAGCAGTACTTC
-,TRBJ2-7,-,TRBV6-5,CASSYSLQKTYEQYF,TGTGCCAGCAGTTACTCCTTGCAGAAAACCTACGAGCAGTACTTC
-,TRBJ2-7,-,TRBV9,CASSVVEGTYEQYF,TGTGCCAGCAGCGTAGTGGAGGGTACCTACGAGCAGTACTTC
-,TRBJ2-7,-,TRBV20-1,CSARDPRAVDTYEQYF,TGCAGTGCTAGAGATCCTAGGGCAGTCGATACCTACGAGCAGTACTTC
TRBD2,TRBJ2-1,-,TRBV28,CASSSLGTSGIGEQFF,TGTGCCAGCAGTTCACTGGGGACTAGCGGGATCGGTGAGCAGTTCTTC
-,TRBJ2-5,few,TRBV2,CASSALNRAVEEGETQYF,TGTGCCAGCAGCGCCCTGAACCGGGCCGTCGAGGAGGGAGAGACCCAGTACTTC
-,TRBJ2-3,few,TRBV10-3,CAVQGSADTQYF,TGTGCCGTACAGGGTTCCGCAGATACGCAGTATTTT
TRBD1,TRBJ1-4,-,TRBV5-1,CASSLGRTGPRNEKLFF,TGCGCCAGCAGCTTGGGTAGGACAGGGCCACGAAATGAAAAACTGTTTTTT
-,TRBJ2-7,few,TRBV5-5,CASSFGVGAGQYF,TGTGCCAGCAGCTTTGGAGTAGGGGCGGGGCAGTACTTC
-,TRBJ1-1,-,TRBV3-1,CASSPPSKGMKNTEAFF,TGTGCCAGCAGCCCCCCGTCGAAGGGAATGAAGAACACTGAAGCTTTCTTT
-,TRBJ2-1,-,TRBV21-1,CASSKFPGTGSNNEQFF,TGTGCCAGCAGCAAATTCCCAGGGACAGGGTCTAACAATGAGCAGTTCTTC
-,TRBJ2-1,-,TRBV5-6,CASSLGWGEWNEQFF,TGTGCCAGCAGCTTGGGTTGGGGGGAATGGAATGAGCAGTTCTTC
-,TRBJ2-1,-,TRBV10-3,CAISESGHNEQFF,TGTGCCATCAGTGAGTCCGGCCACAATGAGCAGTTCTTC
-,TRBJ1-2,many,TRBV25-1,CASLSGAYGYGYTF,TGTGCCAGCCTGTCGGGGGCCTATGGGTATGGCTACACCTTC
TRBD1,TRBJ2-5,-,TRBV28,CASSFAPHRGKGETQYF,TGTGCCAGCAGTTTCGCGCCCCACAGGGGAAAAGGGGAGACCCAGTACTTC
-,TRBJ2-3,few,TRBV23-1,CASTRPGGTDTQYF,TGCGCCAGCACGCGCCCAGGGGGCACAGATACGCAGTATTTT
TRBD2,TRBJ2-1,few,TRBV5-6,CASSALSGAPRQFF,TGTGCCAGCAGCGCACTTAGCGGGGCCCCCCGGCAGTTCTTC
TRBD1,TRBJ1-6,-,TRBV6-6,CASSYSGSGGRSPLHF,TGTGCCAGCAGTTACTCTGGGTCAGGGGGGCGTTCACCCCTCCACTTT
-,TRBJ1-4,few,TRBV7-9,CASSLTIDEKLFF,TGTGCCAGCAGCTTAACCATCGATGAAAAACTGTTTTTT
-,TRBJ1-3,few,TRBV12-3/TRBV12-4,CASNTGNTIYF,TGTGCCAGCAATACGGGAAACACCATATATTTT
-,TRBJ1-1,-,TRBV5-1,CASIETGEAFF,TGCGCCAGCATTGAAACAGGGGAAGCTTTCTTT
-,TRBJ2-1,many,TRBV27,CASSPTGIPYNEQFF,TGTGCCAGCAGCCCTACAGGTATTCCCTACAATGAGCAGTTCTTC